This TCR beta chain was identified in a study of T cells in Graves' hyperthyroidism and ophthalmopathy (dated by TCRdb to the late 2010s). The study in broad terms: Peripheral blood samples were taken at the time of initial diagnosis, prior to any treatment. To identify TCR V-J signatures that set the groups apart, the researchers used a discovery cohort of about a hundred patients, made up of some 41 with Graves' ophthalmopathy and around 58 with stable Graves' hyperthyroidism. Thyroid tissue and blood T-cell repertoires from six Graves' hyperthyroidism patients were also compared in the study. The paper describes TCR Vbeta CDR3 sequencing of 135 peripheral blood samples, made up of roughly 40 ophthalmopathy patients, 70 to 75 hyperthyroidism patients and around 17 progressor patients. After sampling, hyperthyroidism patients received methimazole starting at 30 mg daily, and ophthalmopathy patients received high-dose intravenous methylprednisolone. Whether ophthalmopathy could be predicted prospectively was tested in an independent validation cohort made up of under 20 hyperthyroidism patients plus 17 patients who later progressed to ophthalmopathy. The roughly 94 discovery patients were randomly split 7:3 into training and test sets. Study-wide findings and limitations: A model built on a 13 V-J signature distinguished ophthalmopathy from stable hyperthyroidism, reaching 87.88% sensitivity and around 81% specificity in cross-validation and 80%/75% in testing. Most expanded thyroid clonotypes (frequency above 0.001) were also found in blood, which suggests that blood repertoires may mirror thyroid immune responses. In validation, the model predicted progression to ophthalmopathy with approximately 71% sensitivity and over 72% specificity, a median of approximately 6.5 months before onset. Sample size was not statistically predetermined, and blinding of investigators to group allocation was not performed.

TCR beta CDR3 regions were amplified from RNA transcripts. The first round of RT-PCR for the TCR CDR3 was performed with the HTBI primer set and the Qiagen OneStep RT-PCR kit. A second multiplex PCR round built the libraries, followed by size selection and purification. The libraries were sequenced on an Illumina HiSeq2000 using paired-end 100 bp reads. The study's own analysis went as follows. SOAPnuke was used to process the raw data, throwing out any read that contained adapters or uncalled bases, had a mean Phred below 15, or lacked an exact constant-primer or identifier match. COPE v1.2.5 was used to merge high-quality paired reads, and clonotypes were defined as unique nucleotide sequences. MiTCR v1.1 was used to align clonotypes to the IMGT TRBV, TRBD and TRBJ reference segments. Only V-J combinations with frequency above 0.0001, covering about 99% of repertoires, were analysed. The TCS score was defined as the ratio of F50 (clonal expansion) to E x V (chaos), calculated using BLOSUM62-based TCRdist between CDR3 peptides within each V-J. Welch's t-statistics and random forest reduced fewer than 600 V-J features to about 12, which were used in a naive Bayes classifier (R e1071). TCRdb reran the public reads through fastp at Q25 and MiXCR, keeping productive beta chains. Rows with one shared CDR3 protein collapse into an entry with the most common genes and DNA. These V and J calls rely on TCRdb rather than the paper's analysis. This sample has over 150,000 distinct CDR3 sequences in its table, and about a sixth of those were observed once. The ten top clones hold roughly 28% of the sample.

This clonotype has a handful of counts. Its antigen target is currently unknown. Per-base qualities were not stored, and no clone one base away is much larger. From the cysteine up to the phenylalanine, the CDR3 has a length of 17 residues. The read is trimmed to its CDR3 DNA, 51 bases read in frame from base 1. Reading the germline V gene (reference sequence) gives CDR1 MNHEY and CDR2 SMNVEV. Trimming at the junction amounts to 0 bases on V and 8 bases on J, and the germline ends lie 20 bases apart. Stable Graves' hyperthyroidism was defined as the absence of progression to ophthalmopathy over 18 months of follow-up. Hyperthyroidism patients were newly diagnosed, had a disease duration of under 2 months, and were aged 18 to 65 years. The study excluded patients with uncontrolled infections, other autoimmune diseases, pregnancy or lactation. Clinical symptoms, serum thyroxine and TRAb, thyroid ultrasound, and orbital computed tomography formed the basis for the diagnoses. Ficoll-Paque density gradient centrifugation was used to isolate PBMCs from around 9.1 ml of fresh peripheral blood. Total RNA was extracted using Trizol reagent, and RNA quality was assessed on an Agilent 2100 Bioanalyzer.

The V and J segments used are TRBV27 and TRBJ2-1, with the D segment possibly TRBD1 or TRBD2, each aligning over 5 bases. Sequenced material: blood. This receptor was obtained from a woman in her forties or fifties with Graves' hyperthyroidism. This receptor carries the CDR3 CASSLSTTGARYDEQFF. The DNA sequence follows: TGTGCCAGCAGTTTATCAACCACCGGGGCCCGGTACGATGAGCAGTTCTTC.